These 11 T cell receptor beta chains share one sample of origin, sequenced in a study of T cells in localized non-small cell lung cancer. Repertoires were generated with immunoSEQ multiplex PCR, while TCRdb's copy carries only in-frame clones and drops some. The profile covers approximately 41,000 clones, with 86% appearing a single time and around 6.1% taken by the ten largest. Sequenced material: peripheral blood mononuclear cells, taken before any cancer treatment. The receptors were gathered from an older male donor with stage II lung adenocarcinoma.

The chain recombines TRBV13 with TRBJ2-2; 8 bases fit TRBD1. V shed 3 bases and J 4 bases; nucleotides not matched to a gene: 1. This CDR3 has 14 amino acids. Per the germline V gene, CDR1 is PRHDT and CDR2 is FYEKMQ (reference sequence). In nucleotides, the CDR3 is TGTGCCAGCAGCTTCAGGGGGCTCACCGGGGAGCTGTTTTTT. Encoded protein: CASSFRGLTGELFF.

The chain combines TRBV7-6 with TRBJ1-1; unclear D gene. V was cut by 1 base and J by 6 bases, with 12 bases left in between. The CDR3 length is 14 residues. Germline V CDR1 and CDR2: SGHVS, FNYEAQ. The CDR3 spells CASSLVSLWAEAFF. CDR3 nucleotides: TGTGCCAGCAGCTTAGTTTCCCTATGGGCTGAAGCTTTCTTT. The full variable domain, rest sourced from reference TRBV7-6 and TRBJ1-1, is GAGVSQSPRYKVTKRGQDVALRCDPISGHVSLYWYRQALGQGPEFLTYFNYEAQQDKSGLPNDRFSAERPEGSISTLTIQRTEQRDSAMYRCASSLVSLWAEAFFGQGTRLTVV.

The chain carries TRBV5-5 and TRBJ1-2; D unclear. CDR3 length: 14 amino acids. V lost 0 bases to trimming and J lost 0 bases, with 6 bases between them. Germline V gene lookup returns CDR1 SGHKS and CDR2 YYEKEE (reference sequence). CDR3 sequence: CASSLGGSNYGYTF. DNA of the CDR3: TGTGCCAGCAGCTTGGGAGGTTCTAACTATGGCTACACCTTC.

The chain couples TRBV11-2 to TRBJ2-2; TRBD1 matches at 9 bases. Germline trimming cut 7 bases from V and 3 bases from J; bases unmatched to any gene: 3. Germline V gives CDR1 SGHAT, CDR2 FQNNGV. The CDR3 has 14 residues. The CDR3 is CASNRGQYTGELFF. The CDR3 DNA is TGTGCCAGCAACAGGGGGCAATACACCGGGGAGCTGTTTTTT.

This chain joins TRBV28 and TRBJ1-2, with no clear D. Germline assignment: CDR1 MDHEN and CDR2 SYDVKM. This CDR3 region has 16 residues. V lost 3 bases and J 4 bases, leaving 18 bases between the germline ends. CDR3 amino acids: CASSFYPRTVSYGYTF. As DNA, the CDR3 is TGTGCCAGCAGTTTCTACCCTCGGACGGTTTCCTATGGCTACACCTTC.

The chain joins TRBV2 to TRBJ2-1; maybe TRBD2 (5 bases). Trimming cost V 7 bases and J 10 bases, with 14 bases left between them. CDR3 length: 12 amino acids. The germline CDR1 and CDR2 sequences are SNHLY and FYNNEI. For the CDR3, the DNA is TGTGCCAGCACTCTCATCCGGGAAGAGCAGTTCTTC. This sequence encodes CASTLIREEQFF.

The rearrangement links TRBV7-9 to TRBJ1-2, with D possibly being TRBD1 (5 bases). The CDR3 extends over 12 amino acids. Per germline, CDR1 SEHNR and CDR2 FQNEAQ (reference sequence). Trimming shortened V by 3 bases and J by 4 bases, and 6 bases separated the two germline ends. The CDR3: CASSFTGYGYTF. The CDR3 DNA sequence: TGTGCCAGCAGCTTTACAGGCTATGGCTACACCTTC.

The gene calls are TRBV7-9 and TRBJ2-6; TRBD1 is a possible D gene (5 bases). The V gene's germline CDR1 is SEHNR and CDR2 FQNEAQ (reference sequence). The CDR3 loop spans 13 amino acids. The V gene lost 8 bases and the J gene lost 4 bases, with 9 bases spanning the gap. The CDR3 DNA reads as TGTGCCAGCGGCTGGACAGGGGCCAACGTCCTGACTTTC. Translating it yields CASGWTGANVLTF.

The rearrangement uses TRBV9 and TRBJ2-5, with TRBD1 matching 7 bases. Germline values: CDR1 SGDLS, CDR2 YYNGEE. The CDR3 contains 15 residues. J lost 4 bases, V lost 3 bases, and 9 bases had no gene match. The chain's CDR3 is CASSARQGHRETQYF. The CDR3, as DNA: TGTGCCAGCAGCGCCCGACAGGGTCATAGAGAGACCCAGTACTTC.

The gene calls are TRBV21-1 and TRBJ1-4. TRBV21-1 is marked as a pseudogene. This CDR3 is 17 amino acids long. CDR3 loop: CASSKKGWPTTNEKLFF. In DNA, the CDR3 is TGTGCCAGCAGCAAAAAAGGGTGGCCGACAACTAATGAAAAACTGTTTTTT.

The chain couples TRBV28 to TRBJ1-1; 9 positions agree with TRBD1. Germline V CDR1 and CDR2: MDHEN, SYDVKM. The CDR3 loop spans 15 amino acids. V was clipped by 5 bases and J by 7 bases; unmatched bases: 11. The CDR3 is CASSSPYRGLFEAFF. Here the CDR3 DNA reads TGTGCCAGCAGTAGCCCCTACAGGGGGCTTTTTGAAGCTTTCTTT.